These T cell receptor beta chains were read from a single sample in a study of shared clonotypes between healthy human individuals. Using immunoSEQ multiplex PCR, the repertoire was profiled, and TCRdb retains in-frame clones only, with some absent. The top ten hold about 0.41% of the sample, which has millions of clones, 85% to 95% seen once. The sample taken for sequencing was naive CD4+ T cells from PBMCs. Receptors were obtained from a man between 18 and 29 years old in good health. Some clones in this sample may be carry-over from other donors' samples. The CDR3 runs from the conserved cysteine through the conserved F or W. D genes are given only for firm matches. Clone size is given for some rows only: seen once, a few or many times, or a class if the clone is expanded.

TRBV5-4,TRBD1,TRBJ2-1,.,CASSLALRDRDNEQFF,TGTGCCAGCAGCTTGGCCCTTAGGGACAGAGACAATGAGCAGTTCTTC
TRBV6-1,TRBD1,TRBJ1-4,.,CASSSTGGDEKLFF,TGTGCCAGCAGCTCGACAGGGGGAGATGAAAAACTGTTTTTT
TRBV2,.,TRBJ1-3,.,CASRTESSGNTIYF,TGTGCCAGCAGGACAGAAAGCTCTGGAAACACCATATATTTT
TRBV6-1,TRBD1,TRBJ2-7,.,CAVSDRGRTYEQYF,TGTGCTGTCTCGGACAGGGGTAGGACCTACGAGCAGTACTTC
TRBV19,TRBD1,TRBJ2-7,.,CATEQGPGYEQYF,TGTGCCACCGAACAGGGGCCAGGGTACGAGCAGTACTTC
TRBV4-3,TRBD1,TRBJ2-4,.,CASSQDRGTGLSKNIQYF,TGCGCCAGCAGCCAAGATAGGGGGACAGGGCTATCCAAAAACATTCAGTACTTC
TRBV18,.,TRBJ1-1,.,CASSMQGRDTEAFF,TGTGCCAGCTCCATGCAGGGCAGAGACACTGAAGCTTTCTTT
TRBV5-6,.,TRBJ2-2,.,CASSLTGVMVIGELFF,TGTGCCAGCAGCTTGACCGGGGTGATGGTAATCGGGGAGCTGTTTTTT
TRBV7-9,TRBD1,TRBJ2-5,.,CASSLGTGKEETQYF,TGTGCCAGCAGCTTAGGGACAGGGAAAGAGGAGACCCAGTACTTC
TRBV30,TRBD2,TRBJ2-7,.,CAWSVLGGSSYEQYF,TGTGCCTGGAGTGTACTAGGCGGGAGCTCCTACGAGCAGTACTTC
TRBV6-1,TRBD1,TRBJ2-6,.,CASGGQSGANVLTF,TGTGCCAGCGGGGGACAGTCTGGGGCCAACGTCCTGACTTTC
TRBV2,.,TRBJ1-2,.,CATQGNYGYTF,TGTGCCACCCAGGGGAACTATGGCTACACCTTC
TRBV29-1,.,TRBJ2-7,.,CSVVITYEQYF,TGCAGCGTTGTCATAACCTACGAGCAGTACTTC
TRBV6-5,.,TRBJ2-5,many,CASSPDNRETQYF,TGTGCCAGCAGCCCCGACAACCGGGAGACCCAGTACTTC
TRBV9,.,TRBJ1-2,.,CASSERGGANYGYTF,TGTGCCAGCAGCGAAAGGGGGGGAGCTAACTATGGCTACACCTTC
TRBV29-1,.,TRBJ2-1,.,CSISRDGYNEQFF,TGCAGCATATCCCGGGACGGCTACAATGAGCAGTTCTTC
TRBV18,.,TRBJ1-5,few,CASSPYSNQPQHF,TGTGCCAGCTCACCCTATAGCAATCAGCCCCAGCATTTT
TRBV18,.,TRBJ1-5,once,CASRVGEGQPQHF,TGTGCCAGCCGAGTCGGAGAGGGACAGCCCCAGCATTTT
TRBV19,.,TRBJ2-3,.,CASKPWREDTQYF,TGTGCCAGTAAACCGTGGAGGGAAGATACGCAGTATTTT
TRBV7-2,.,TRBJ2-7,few,CASSLRSRHEQYF,TGTGCCAGCAGCTTAAGGTCGAGGCACGAGCAGTACTTC
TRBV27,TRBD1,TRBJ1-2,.,CASRDRGYGYTF,TGTGCCAGCAGGGACAGGGGCTATGGCTACACCTTC
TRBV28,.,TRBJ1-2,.,CASSLSKGDYGYTF,TGTGCCAGCAGTTTGAGCAAAGGGGACTATGGCTACACCTTC
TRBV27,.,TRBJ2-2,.,CASSLLLGQPQAGELFF,TGTGCCAGCAGTTTATTATTGGGGCAGCCCCAAGCCGGGGAGCTGTTTTTT
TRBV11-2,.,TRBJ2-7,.,CASSLVWLGYEQYF,TGTGCCAGCAGCTTAGTTTGGCTTGGGTACGAGCAGTACTTC